These 27 T cell receptor beta chains were all obtained from the same sample, sequenced in a study of cytomegalovirus exposure and HLA in healthy donors (dated by TCRdb to between 2016 and 2019). Preparation of the library involved the immunoSEQ multiplex PCR assay. The multiplex PCR relied on a mix of 60 forward primers for TCR Vbeta segments and 13 reverse primers for TCR Jbeta segments. TCRdb obtained this table from immuneACCESS and retained in-frame rearrangements with V and J assigned. These tables miss some clones; where compared with another copy, unresolved V genes account for less than half of the shortfall, and the remainder is unexplained. The sample has 30,000 to 40,000 clones on record, roughly 80% of them singletons. The ten biggest clones cover 6% of the sample. Sequenced sample: PBMCs. The origin of the receptors is a male donor in good health and CMV-seronegative.

This clone was observed a handful of times. The gene calls are TRBV6-1 and TRBJ1-5; no reliable D call. CDR1 is MNHNS and CDR2 is SASEGT in the germline V gene. The CDR3 loop spans 18 amino acids. The V end lost 1 base, the J end lost 1 base, and 17 bases lay between the germline ends. The CDR3 sequence is CASSEEISGGWSNQPQHF. The DNA for the CDR3 is TGTGCCAGCAGTGAAGAGATCAGCGGTGGATGGAGCAATCAGCCCCAGCATTTT.

The rearrangement links TRBV7-9 to TRBJ1-4; TRBD1 aligns across 8 bases. Unmatched junction bases numbered 10, after V lost 3 bases and J lost 7 bases. Looked up from germline, CDR1 is SEHNR and CDR2 is FQNEAQ (reference sequence). The CDR3 runs 16 residues. The CDR3 loop reads CASSFGQGGRLEKLFF. The CDR3 DNA follows: TGTGCCAGCAGCTTCGGACAGGGAGGAAGACTTGAAAAACTGTTTTTT.

V and J are TRBV27 and TRBJ1-2; 8 positions agree with TRBD1. The germline gives CDR1 MNHEY, CDR2 SMNVEV (reference sequence). The CDR3 extends over 14 amino acids. V shed 5 bases and J 7 bases; nucleotides not matched to a gene: 9. The CDR3 DNA sequence: TGTGCCAGCAGTCCCCTCACAGGGGGAAGTGGCTACACCTTC. Protein sequence: CASSPLTGGSGYTF.

V is TRBV29-1 and J is TRBJ2-3; D not certain. CDR3 length equals 12 residues. Germline V lookup: CDR1 SQVTM, CDR2 ANQGSEA. V was trimmed by 6 bases and J by 1 base, leaving 8 bases between them. For the CDR3, the DNA is TGCAGCGTCCCCCGGGGCACAGATACGCAGTATTTT. Translating it yields CSVPRGTDTQYF.

J is TRBJ1-6 and V is TRBV7-8, with D unclear. CDR1 is SGHVS and CDR2 is FQNEAQ in the germline V gene. The V end lost 1 base, the J end lost 9 bases, and 10 bases lay between the germline ends. This CDR3 is built from 14 residues. CDR3 sequence (DNA): TGTGCCAGCAGCTTAGGAACTGAAAGTTCACCCCTCCACTTT. Translated, it gives CASSLGTESSPLHF.

The chain couples TRBV6-1 to TRBJ2-3, with D unresolved. V lost 0 bases and J lost 4, with 8 bases in between. Germline-derived CDR1 and CDR2 are MNHNS and SASEGT. The CDR3 contains 14 residues. The CDR3 DNA sequence: TGTGCCAGCAGTGAAGCTCTCGCGCCAGATACGCAGTATTTT. Translation: CASSEALAPDTQYF.

The chain employs TRBV7-3 and TRBJ1-1; 8 nucleotides agree with TRBD1. Germline CDR1 reads SGHTA; CDR2 reads FQGTGA. Trimming cost V 4 bases and J 3 bases; bases outside gene matches: 1. The CDR3 sequence is 13 residues long. The CDR3 sequence is CASSSQGDTEAFF. The DNA of the CDR3 is TGTGCCAGCAGCTCACAGGGGGACACTGAAGCTTTCTTT.

The CDR3 DNA reads TGTGCCTGGAGCGGAGTAAATGAAAAACTGTTTTTT. Amino acids: CAWSGVNEKLFF. The chain joins TRBV30 to TRBJ1-4; D unresolved. This CDR3 is 12 amino acids long. V was pared by 3 bases and J by 5 bases, with 7 bases between. Germline-derived CDR1 and CDR2 are GTSNPN and SVGIG (reference sequence).

V and J are TRBV5-1 and TRBJ1-1; D possibly corresponds to TRBD1 (6 bases). Germline CDR1 is SGHRS and CDR2 is YFSETQ. This CDR3 has 14 amino acids. V was cut by 5 bases and J by 0 bases, with 11 bases left in between. The CDR3 here is CASSPGQMNTEAFF. The DNA of the CDR3 is TGCGCCAGCAGTCCCGGACAGATGAACACTGAAGCTTTCTTT. Combining the CDR3 with reference TRBV5-1 and TRBJ1-1 gives the whole variable domain KAGVTQTPRYLIKTRGQQVTLSCSPISGHRSVSWYQQTPGQGLQFLFEYFSETQRNKGNFPGRFSGRQFSNSRSEMNVSTLELGDSALYLCASSPGQMNTEAFFGQGTRLTVV.

This rearrangement joins TRBV28 to TRBJ1-5; D might be TRBD1 (6 bases). Trimming took off 3 bases at V and 3 bases at J, with 12 bases between the two ends. The germline CDR1 and CDR2 sequences are MDHEN and SYDVKM. The CDR3 has 15 residues. For the CDR3, the DNA is TGTGCCAGCAGTTTCACCGGGACACCCAATCAGCCCCAGCATTTT. Translation gives CASSFTGTPNQPQHF.

This clone has more than one count but fewer than ten. V gene TRBV30 combines with J gene TRBJ1-2; D remains unclear. CDR3 length equals 10 residues. The germline gives CDR1 GTSNPN, CDR2 SVGIG (reference sequence). V lost 3 bases and J lost 8, with 7 bases in between. CDR3 nucleotides: TGTGCCTGGAGGACAACCGGCTACACCTTC. As protein: CAWRTTGYTF.

The gene calls are TRBV7-9 and TRBJ1-1, with 7 nucleotides matching TRBD1. The J segment lost 0 bases and the V segment lost 5 bases, leaving 9 bases of the junction unmatched. The CDR3 contains 16 residues. CDR1 and CDR2 (germline): SEHNR, FQNEAQ (reference sequence). CDR3 bases: TGTGCCAGCAGCGGTCGACAGGGACTTATGAACACTGAAGCTTTCTTT. Translation: CASSGRQGLMNTEAFF.

The rearrangement joins TRBV5-6 to TRBJ1-1, with 12 bases identical to TRBD1. The CDR3 contains 15 residues. J was trimmed by 6 bases and V by 5 bases; bases with no gene match: 8. Germline-derived CDR1 and CDR2 are SGHDT and YYEEEE. CDR3 sequence reads: CASSPGTGGVPEAFF. CDR3 nucleotides: TGTGCCAGCAGTCCCGGGACAGGGGGCGTCCCTGAAGCTTTCTTT.

This clone was counted a few times. The V and J genes are TRBV18 and TRBJ2-5; 11 bases line up with TRBD1. CDR1 and CDR2 (germline): KGHSH, LQKENI. The CDR3 covers 17 residues. Trimming removed 2 bases from V and 0 bases from J; junction bases left unmatched: 5. CDR3 sequence: CASSPGRDRGYQETQYF. CDR3 nucleotides: TGTGCCAGCTCACCAGGAAGGGACAGGGGGTACCAAGAGACCCAGTACTTC.

The V call is TRBV14, the J call TRBJ1-2; D ambiguous. This CDR3 spans 13 amino acids. Germline CDR1 and CDR2: SGHDN and FVKESK. V was cut by 4 bases and J by 6 bases, with 12 bases left in between. The CDR3 sequence is CASSLQAYDGYTF. The CDR3 nucleotides are TGTGCCAGCAGCCTGCAGGCGTACGATGGCTACACCTTC.

This sequence joins TRBV5-1 and TRBJ2-7, with 8 bases fitting TRBD1. Germline values: CDR1 SGHRS, CDR2 YFSETQ. The junction had 6 bases not matched to a gene; V was cut back by 3 bases and J by 7 bases. CDR3 size: 13 residues. CDR3 sequence reads: CASSWQGAREQYF. CDR3 bases: TGCGCCAGCAGCTGGCAGGGGGCGAGGGAGCAGTACTTC.

This clone was counted a few times. The chain employs TRBV7-9 and TRBJ1-5; 8 nucleotides align to TRBD1. V shed 4 bases, J shed 2 bases, and the junction held 1 base outside the gene matches. The CDR3 is 14 amino acids. Germline CDR1 and CDR2: SEHNR and FQNEAQ (reference sequence). CDR3 sequence (DNA): TGTGCCAGCAGCTCGACAGGGGGCAATCAGCCCCAGCATTTT. It is translated as CASSSTGGNQPQHF.

This chain joins TRBV9 and TRBJ1-3; tentative D call: TRBD1 (5 bases). The ends were cut back, 3 bases at V and 1 base at J, with 14 bases in the middle. Germline V CDR1 and CDR2: SGDLS, YYNGEE. CDR3 length: 16 residues. CDR3 sequence (DNA): TGTGCCAGCAGCGGCGGTGGGGGGTTATCTGGAAACACCATATATTTT. Translated: CASSGGGGLSGNTIYF.

The V call is TRBV29-1, the J call TRBJ2-1, with D possibly matching TRBD1 (5 bases). This CDR3 is built from 13 residues. V was trimmed by 3 bases and J by 11 bases, leaving 17 bases between them. Looked up from germline, CDR1 is SQVTM and CDR2 is ANQGSEA. The CDR3 here is CSVDGSRVPKQFF. CDR3 coding DNA: TGCAGCGTTGATGGAAGCAGGGTTCCGAAGCAGTTCTTC.

J is TRBJ2-3 and V is TRBV5-4, with 7 nucleotides matching TRBD2. The CDR3 length is 15 residues. CDR1 and CDR2 (germline): SGHNT, YYREEE (reference sequence). Trimming removed 1 base from V and 0 bases from J; junction bases left unmatched: 2. As DNA, the CDR3 is TGTGCCAGCAGCTTGAAGCGGGGTAGCACAGATACGCAGTATTTT. It is translated as CASSLKRGSTDTQYF.

J is TRBJ1-2 and V is TRBV5-6; D unclear. Trimming pared 2 bases from V and 7 bases from J, leaving 12 bases between. CDR3 length equals 13 residues. Germline CDR1 is SGHDT and CDR2 is YYEEEE. The CDR3 is CASSFSTSLGYTF. CDR3 in DNA: TGTGCCAGCAGCTTTTCCACAAGTCTTGGCTACACCTTC.

The chain carries TRBV27 and TRBJ2-3; 8 bases are shared with TRBD2. This CDR3 has 18 residues. Trimming removed 7 bases from V and 6 bases from J; junction bases left unmatched: 21. In germline, CDR1 is MNHEY, CDR2 SMNVEV (reference sequence). For the CDR3, the DNA is TGTGCCAGCACCCCATTATTGCTTAGCGGGATAAGTGGGGATACGCAGTATTTT. Its protein product is CASTPLLLSGISGDTQYF.

As for this clone: An end of the junction does not agree with germline; a read error may underlie this. This chain uses TRBV2 with TRBJ1-5; tentatively, D is TRBD1 (5 bases). The CDR3 spans 14 residues. CDR1 is SNHLY, CDR2 FYNNEI, per germline. This CDR3 reads CASSEAGGVGPQHF. CDR3 sequence (DNA): TGTGCCAGCAGTGAAGCTGGGGGGGTCGGGCCCCAACATTTT.

V and J are TRBV29-1 and TRBJ1-1; D call uncertain. Germline V gene sequence: CDR1 SQVTM, CDR2 ANQGSEA. Trimming cost V 0 bases and J 1 base, with 9 bases left between them. The CDR3 is 14 amino acids. This CDR3 is CSVEEKGRNTEAFF. Written as DNA, the CDR3 is TGCAGCGTTGAAGAAAAAGGGAGGAACACTGAAGCTTTCTTT.

This chain connects TRBV27 to TRBJ1-1, with a weak D call TRBD1 (6 bases). The CDR3 length is 14 residues. Trimming cost V 6 bases and J 3 bases, with 14 bases left between them. Germline values: CDR1 MNHEY, CDR2 SMNVEV (reference sequence). CDR3 coding DNA: TGTGCCAGCAGAACCGGACAGCCCGACACTGAAGCTTTCTTT. It is translated as CASRTGQPDTEAFF.

The chain is built from TRBV5-1 and TRBJ2-1, with a possible D match to TRBD2 (5 bases). The V gene's germline CDR1 is SGHRS and CDR2 YFSETQ. This CDR3 is 15 amino acids long. V lost 0 bases, J lost 0 bases, and 7 bases lay in between. The DNA of the CDR3 is TGCGCCAGCAGCTTGGACGGGGTCTCCTACAATGAGCAGTTCTTC. Translating gives CASSLDGVSYNEQFF.

The V and J genes are TRBV6-5 and TRBJ1-1; no definite D call. This CDR3 is 13 amino acids long. From germline, CDR1 is MNHEY and CDR2 SVGAGI. Trimming took off 6 bases at V and 1 base at J, with 9 bases between the two ends. The CDR3 DNA sequence: TGTGCCAGCAGAAGCTGGAGGAACACTGAAGCTTTCTTT. Amino acids: CASRSWRNTEAFF.